The 11 T cell receptor beta chains reported below all come from one sample, sequenced in a study of cytomegalovirus exposure and HLA in healthy donors. The PCR contained 60 Vbeta and 13 Jbeta primers. Sequencing was performed with immunoSEQ multiplex PCR; in TCRdb, only in-frame clones are kept and a portion is missing. The repertoire holds about 100,000 clones, with around 77% as singletons. Specimen: PBMCs. The receptors derive from a male donor in good health and CMV-seronegative.

This clone was detected only a few times. V gene TRBV5-6 combines with J gene TRBJ2-7; no definite D call. V lost 0 bases, J lost 0 bases, and 10 bases lay in between. Germline assignment: CDR1 SGHDT and CDR2 YYEEEE. The CDR3 has 15 amino acids. CDR3 sequence: CASSLGLPSSYEQYF. The DNA for the CDR3 is TGTGCCAGCAGCTTGGGATTACCCAGCTCCTACGAGCAGTACTTC.

This clone was seen a handful of times. This chain links TRBV19 with TRBJ2-5; possibly TRBD1 for D (6 bases). This CDR3 has 14 residues. Deletions cut 2 bases from V and 5 bases from J, with 12 bases between. Germline CDR1 is LNHDA and CDR2 is SQIVND (reference sequence). CDR3 DNA: TGTGCCAGTAGTATAAAGGGGGAATGGGAGACCCAGTACTTC. Translation: CASSIKGEWETQYF.

The rearrangement joins TRBV19 to TRBJ1-2; TRBD1 agrees at 7 bases. Germline V gene sequence: CDR1 LNHDA, CDR2 SQIVND (reference sequence). The CDR3 loop spans 14 amino acids. V trimming: 6 bases; J trimming: 3 bases; junction bases outside the gene matches: 7. CDR3 nucleotides: TGTGCCAGTAGCCAACGACAGGGACACTATGGCTACACCTTC. The encoded protein is CASSQRQGHYGYTF. Combining the CDR3 with reference TRBV19 and TRBJ1-2 gives the whole variable domain DGGITQSPKYLFRKEGQNVTLSCEQNLNHDAMYWYRQDPGQGLRLIYYSQIVNDFQKGDIAEGYSVSREKKESFPLTVTSAQKNPTAFYLCASSQRQGHYGYTFGSGTRLTVV.

This clone appeared a single time. This chain connects TRBV2 to TRBJ2-7, with 7 nucleotides matching TRBD2. The CDR3 runs 14 residues. The V gene's germline CDR1 is SNHLY and CDR2 FYNNEI. With V trimmed by 6 bases and J by 6 bases, 11 bases remained unmatched. The CDR3 spells CASRAGAIRGEQYF. The CDR3 DNA follows: TGTGCCAGCAGGGCGGGAGCAATCCGGGGCGAGCAGTACTTC.

This chain links TRBV28 with TRBJ2-3; TRBD2 matches at 14 bases. The germline gives CDR1 MDHEN, CDR2 SYDVKM. With 5 bases clipped from V and 3 bases from J, the junction kept 4 bases outside the gene matches. The CDR3 is 16 amino acids. DNA of the CDR3: TGTGCCAGCAGTCCGGGGACTAGCGGGAGAACAGATACGCAGTATTTT. Translating gives CASSPGTSGRTDTQYF.

The chain is built from TRBV30 and TRBJ2-5, with 7 bases matching TRBD2. TRBJ2-7 explains the end of the DNA better; the J call may be wrong. This CDR3 has 14 amino acids. Germline CDR1 GTSNPN, CDR2 SVGIG (reference sequence). DNA of the CDR3: TGTGCCTGCCGGGAGCGGGCGGGGGCCTACGAGCAGTACTTC. Amino acid sequence: CACRERAGAYEQYF.

Comment on this clone: At one end the junction does not follow the germline gene, possibly because of a read error. This chain uses TRBV7-6 with TRBJ2-2, with TRBD2 matching 10 bases. Germline V CDR1 and CDR2: SGHVS, FNYEAQ. The CDR3 totals 15 residues. The CDR3: CASRPGLANTGELLF. The CDR3 region has the DNA TGTGCCAGCAGGCCGGGACTAGCGAACACCGGGGAGCTGCTTTTT.

The rearrangement uses TRBV5-1 and TRBJ1-1; 9 bases align to TRBD1. The CDR3 totals 15 residues. Trimming cost V 4 bases and J 3 bases; bases outside gene matches: 7. From germline, CDR1 is SGHRS and CDR2 YFSETQ. The CDR3 region has the DNA TGCGCCAGCAGCCCCCGGACAGGGGAGGACACTGAAGCTTTCTTT. Translation: CASSPRTGEDTEAFF.

J is TRBJ2-1 and V is TRBV29-1; 7 bases fit TRBD2. V shed 6 bases, J shed 7 bases, and the junction held 9 bases outside the gene matches. CDR1 is SQVTM and CDR2 is ANQGSEA in the germline V gene. The CDR3 sequence is 13 residues long. In nucleotides, the CDR3 is TGCAGCGTAAACCCGGGACTAAGAAATGAGCAGTTCTTC. This gives the protein CSVNPGLRNEQFF.

The chain couples TRBV27 to TRBJ2-5; D not resolved. V lost 6 bases, J lost 13 bases, and 15 bases lay in between. Germline lookup yields CDR1 MNHEY and CDR2 SMNVEV (reference sequence). This CDR3 contains 11 residues. The CDR3: CASRSPPSVYF. The CDR3 DNA reads as TGTGCCAGCAGGTCTCCCCCCTCGGTGTACTTC.

The chain combines TRBV30 with TRBJ1-2; 10 nucleotides agree with TRBD1. From germline, CDR1 is GTSNPN and CDR2 SVGIG (reference sequence). The CDR3 loop spans 16 amino acids. With 3 bases clipped from V and 2 bases from J, the junction kept 9 bases outside the gene matches. DNA of the CDR3: TGTGCCTGGAGAAAGCTACCGGGACAGGGGAACTATGGCTACACCTTC. Its protein is CAWRKLPGQGNYGYTF.